This T cell receptor (beta chain) appears in the sequencing data of a study of blood T cells in healthy people across ages. Study-wide context: With template switching, about one barcoded beta molecule was captured per two T cells.

Peripheral blood from each donor was collected in a volume of 9.5 to 10 milliliters. The study, taken as a whole, reports: Long-lived donors exceeded aged donors in naive CD4+ cells and diversity.

Trimming stripped 4 bases from V and 0 bases from J, with 13 bases between. There are 15 residues in the CDR3. The germline V gene has CDR1 SGHRS and CDR2 YFSETQ. A second PCR of roughly 7 to 11 cycles used a sample-barcoded 5' primer and a J-beta primer mix. With 12 random nucleotides, a template-switch adaptor tagged each individual cDNA molecule. Each CDR3 protein gets one entry after TCRdb re-called the 5' RACE reads with MiXCR. The sample shows some 750,000 distinct CDR3 sequences, roughly 20% of them seen only once. As for this clonotype: Its antigen remains unidentified.

The receptor's source is a man in his sixties or seventies in good health. The sequencing sample was made of blood. This chain links TRBV5-1 with TRBJ1-2, with D tentatively TRBD1 (5 bases). The CDR3 sequence: CASSTHEGPNYGYTF. CDR3 bases: TGCGCCAGCAGCACCCATGAGGGACCTAACTATGGCTACACCTTC.